These 2 T cell receptor beta chains originate from one sample sequenced in a study of beta chain features in type 1 diabetes. Expressed TCRB transcripts were sequenced, since all the RNA that had been isolated was reverse transcribed. TCRdb's table, derived via immunoSEQ multiplex PCR, lists solely in-frame clones and lacks some. Among around 150,000 clones listed, 10% were seen once. The antigens for these receptors are not known. General study findings and limits: TCRB CDR3s from Type 1 diabetes patients were moderately but significantly shorter in all four CD4+ subsets.

The sequencing sample was made of central memory CD4+ T cells from blood. These receptors all stem from a man aged 30 to 39 with type 1 diabetes.

This clone was counted between two and nine times. The V gene is TRBV2, the J gene TRBJ1-2; 7 nucleotides match TRBD1. The trim removed 6 bases at V and 3 bases at J, leaving 10 bases unmatched. Germline lookup yields CDR1 SNHLY and CDR2 FYNNEI. The CDR3 is made up of 15 amino acids. CDR3 sequence (DNA): TGTGCCAGCAGCGGGAGACAGGGAGGCGACTATGGCTACACCTTC. It translates to CASSGRQGGDYGYTF.

The chain has TRBV13 and TRBJ2-5; TRBD1 matches 8 bases. The ends lost 5 bases at V and 4 bases at J; junction bases unmatched: 6. The CDR3 loop spans 14 amino acids. Germline V CDR1 and CDR2: PRHDT, FYEKMQ (reference sequence). In DNA form, the CDR3 reads TGTGCCAGCAGCAAAGACAGGGGACGAGAGACCCAGTACTTC. Translation: CASSKDRGRETQYF.